This T cell receptor beta chain was observed in a study of blood T cell repertoires in COVID-19. Background on the study: Researchers got acute and convalescent COVID-19 samples from the United States, Italy and Spain. T cells, B-cell-depleted T cells, or PBMCs provided the cDNA or gDNA that served as material.

This clone was detected only once. This CDR3 comprises 13 residues. CDR1 and CDR2 from the germline V gene are MDHEN and SYDVKM. The ends were cut back, 8 bases at V and 0 bases at J, with 8 bases in the middle. Under the authors' procedure: It was from reference gene primer amplification that nucleated cell counts were estimated. Sequencing was performed with immunoSEQ multiplex PCR; in TCRdb, only in-frame clones are kept and a portion is missing. The V and J calls and clone size come from that table; D and trimming were worked out from the DNA. The sample lists 85,000 to 90,000 clones, 80% to 85% occurring once.

The V call is TRBV28, the J call TRBJ2-4, with TRBD2 as a possible D gene (5 bases). The TCR originated in a woman of 80 years or more with active or convalescent COVID-19. The sample taken for sequencing was peripheral blood. This chain's CDR3 is CASSGEAKNIQYF. The CDR3 DNA follows: TGTGCCAGCTCCGGGGAAGCCAAAAACATTCAGTACTTC.